The 24 T cell receptor beta chains presented below share a single source sample, sequenced in a study of CD8 T cells in Susac syndrome. RNA in amounts of roughly 0.5 to 1 ug was reverse transcribed with random hexamers. MiXCR, run by TCRdb on the immunoSEQ multiplex PCR reads, gives a single entry per CDR3 protein. Of about 160,000 distinct CDR3 sequences in the sample, 92% were seen once. The sample was CD4+ T cells from PBMCs. The receptors were gathered from a human donor in good health.

CDR3 nucleotides: TGTGCCAGTAGTCGACACTCTGAAGCTTTCTTT. Translated, it gives CASSRHSEAFF. The chain links TRBV19 to TRBJ1-1; D uncertain. This CDR3 comprises 11 residues. Looked up from germline, CDR1 is LNHDA and CDR2 is SQIVND (reference sequence). V dropped 5 bases and J dropped 6 bases, with 7 bases sitting between them.

The chain carries TRBV18 and TRBJ2-5, with D perhaps TRBD1 (6 bases). Deletions cut 3 bases from V and 2 bases from J, with 13 bases between. Looked up from germline, CDR1 is KGHSH and CDR2 is LQKENI. The CDR3 totals 15 residues. CDR3 in DNA: TGTGCCAGCTCACCGCCGACAGGTTTTCAAGAGACCCAGTACTTC. Amino acids: CASSPPTGFQETQYF.

The V call is TRBV20-1, the J call TRBJ1-5; D is unresolved. V gave up 1 base and J gave up 7 bases, with 11 bases separating them. The CDR3 has 13 residues. The germline CDR1 and CDR2 sequences are DFQATT and SNEGSKA (reference sequence). Here the CDR3 reads CSARAPPEQPQHF. CDR3 nucleotides: TGCAGTGCTAGAGCCCCCCCGGAACAGCCCCAGCATTTT.

The chain links TRBV15 to TRBJ2-7; D possibly corresponds to TRBD2 (6 bases). Trimming stripped 3 bases from V and 3 bases from J, with 9 bases between. Looked up from germline, CDR1 is LNHNV and CDR2 is YYDKDF (reference sequence). The CDR3 sequence is 13 residues long. CDR3 sequence: CATSRGGIYEQYF. The CDR3 DNA follows: TGTGCCACCAGCAGGGGCGGGATCTACGAGCAGTACTTC.

V gene TRBV10-2 combines with J gene TRBJ1-2, with TRBD1 identical over 10 bases. The V gene end was trimmed by 4 bases and the J gene end by 1 base; junction bases not matched to a gene: 3. Germline assignment: CDR1 WSHSY and CDR2 SAAADI. This CDR3 has 15 amino acids. CDR3: CASSARDRGNYGYTF. DNA of the CDR3: TGCGCCAGCAGTGCCCGGGACAGGGGTAACTATGGCTACACCTTC.

This clonotype was seen a few times. The V and J genes are TRBV7-2 and TRBJ2-7, with 8 bases lining up with TRBD2. J gave up 5 bases and V 2 bases, and 8 bases lay outside the gene matches. The CDR3 totals 15 residues. Per germline, CDR1 SGHTA and CDR2 FQGNSA. The CDR3 nucleotides read TGTGCCAGCAGCTTATCCAGCGGGAGCCAACACGAGCAGTACTTC. Translating it yields CASSLSSGSQHEQYF.

This chain links TRBV5-1 with TRBJ2-5; TRBD1 agrees at 7 bases. V lost 1 base and J lost 5; bases outside the gene matches: 8. The germline V gene encodes CDR1 SGHRS and CDR2 YFSETQ. This CDR3 comprises 15 residues. The CDR3 nucleotides read TGCGCCAGCAGCTTGCTGAGACAGGGAATGGAGACCCAGTACTTC. This encodes CASSLLRQGMETQYF.

The rearrangement links TRBV2 to TRBJ2-5; TRBD1 aligns across 7 bases. Germline lookup yields CDR1 SNHLY and CDR2 FYNNEI. J was trimmed by 0 bases and V by 7 bases; bases with no gene match: 5. This CDR3 spans 14 amino acids. The CDR3 here is CASTLTGYQETQYF. The CDR3 DNA reads TGTGCCAGCACCCTGACAGGGTACCAAGAGACCCAGTACTTC.

The V call is TRBV19, the J call TRBJ1-5; D gene ambiguous. V lost 8 bases and J 4 bases, leaving 9 bases between the germline ends. CDR1 is LNHDA, CDR2 SQIVND, per germline (reference sequence). The length of the CDR3 is 12 residues. CDR3 nucleotide sequence: TGTGCCAGTGACGACCGAAATCAGCCCCAGCATTTT. Its translation: CASDDRNQPQHF.

The chain employs TRBV12-3 or TRBV12-4 and TRBJ2-7, with 7 bases fitting TRBD1. Trimming took 6 bases from V and 5 from J; bases not matched to a gene: 13. The CDR3 covers 15 residues. CDR3 sequence reads: CASSRIETGIHEQYF. CDR3 DNA sequence: TGTGCCAGCAGCCGAATAGAGACAGGGATCCACGAGCAGTACTTC.

This clonotype was observed a few times. The chain uses TRBV3-1 and TRBJ2-7; D uncertain. Looked up from germline, CDR1 is LGHDT and CDR2 is YNNKEL (reference sequence). CDR3 length: 15 residues. V lost 4 bases to trimming and J lost 3 bases, with 16 bases between them. CDR3: CASSPTLAEVYEQYF. CDR3 nucleotide sequence: TGTGCCAGCAGCCCTACTTTGGCAGAAGTCTACGAGCAGTACTTC.

This chain links TRBV19 with TRBJ2-1; tentative D call: TRBD1 (6 bases). CDR3 length: 17 residues. V was trimmed by 3 bases and J by 5 bases, leaving 20 bases between them. Germline CDR1 is LNHDA and CDR2 is SQIVND (reference sequence). Here the CDR3 reads CASSMGRQELSHNEQFF. The CDR3 region has the DNA TGTGCCAGTAGTATGGGTCGACAGGAGTTATCCCACAATGAGCAGTTCTTC.

The chain employs TRBV6-5 and TRBJ2-4; 9 bases are a match to TRBD1. V lost 2 bases to trimming and J lost 10 bases; unmatched junction nucleotides: 6. The CDR3 contains 14 residues. Germline V lookup: CDR1 MNHEY, CDR2 SVGAGI. This CDR3 is CASSYTTGGGIQYF. CDR3 nucleotide sequence: TGTGCCAGCAGTTACACGACAGGGGGAGGGATTCAGTACTTC.

The rearrangement links TRBV20-1 to TRBJ1-2, with D perhaps TRBD1 (5 bases). Germline CDR1 DFQATT, CDR2 SNEGSKA (reference sequence). The V and J ends lost 0 bases and 4 bases respectively, with 15 bases between them. This CDR3 has 15 amino acids. The CDR3 sequence: CSARDRQIGGYGYTF. CDR3 in DNA: TGCAGTGCTAGAGATCGGCAGATTGGGGGCTATGGCTACACCTTC.

This clonotype was detected once. This sequence joins TRBV10-1 and TRBJ2-7; the D is unclear. The germline V gene encodes CDR1 WNHNN and CDR2 SYGVQD (reference sequence). This CDR3 comprises 13 residues. V lost 2 bases to trimming and J lost 9 bases, with 14 bases between them. In nucleotides, the CDR3 is TGCGCCAGCAGTGAGAAGATCGCGAGTTGGCAGTACTTC. This codes for CASSEKIASWQYF.

The chain has TRBV29-1 and TRBJ1-1; the D is unclear. Germline lookup yields CDR1 SQVTM and CDR2 ANQGSEA. The V end lost 4 bases, the J end lost 4 bases, and 7 bases lay between the germline ends. The CDR3 covers 11 residues. In DNA, the CDR3 is TGCAGCGTTGGAGGAGGCACTGAAGCTTTCTTT. Amino acids: CSVGGGTEAFF.

Remarks on this clonotype: One end of the junction fails to match germline, which may point to a read error. The V call is TRBV7-9, the J call TRBJ1-5; D unclear. Germline V gives CDR1 SEHNR, CDR2 FQNEAQ (reference sequence). This CDR3 is built from 14 residues. DNA of the CDR3: TGTGCCAGCACCTTAGGATCACAAAATCAGCCCCAGCATTTT. Its translation is CASTLGSQNQPQHF. The entire variable domain, with the rest obtained from reference TRBV7-9 and TRBJ1-5, is as follows: DTGVSQNPRHKITKRGQNVTFRCDPISEHNRLYWYRQTLGQGPEFLTYFQNEAQLEKSRLLSDRFSAERPKGSFSTLEIQRTEQGDSAMYLCASTLGSQNQPQHFGDGTRLSIL.

The rearrangement links TRBV7-2 to TRBJ2-3; D ambiguous. Germline V gene data show CDR1 as SGHTA and CDR2 as FQGNSA. The CDR3 contains 12 residues. With 6 bases removed from V and 5 bases from J, the gap between germline ends came to 9 bases. The CDR3 DNA reads as TGTGCCAGCAGAGTGGTCGGAGATACGCAGTATTTT. Its translation is CASRVVGDTQYF. The complete variable domain, with remaining parts taken from reference TRBV7-2 and TRBJ2-3, reads GAGVSQSPSNKVTEKGKDVELRCDPISGHTALYWYRQSLGQGLEFLIYFQGNSAPDKSGLPSDRFSAERTGGSVSTLTIQRTQQEDSAVYLCASRVVGDTQYFGPGTRLTVL.

This sequence joins TRBV3-1 and TRBJ2-1, with 13 bases identical to TRBD2. This CDR3 is built from 15 residues. V lost 4 bases to trimming and J lost 8 bases; unmatched junction nucleotides: 5. Germline-derived CDR1 and CDR2 are LGHDT and YNNKEL (reference sequence). The CDR3 is CASSPTSGRQYEQFF. The DNA of the CDR3 is TGTGCCAGCAGCCCGACTAGCGGGAGGCAGTATGAGCAGTTCTTC.

The chain recombines TRBV10-2 with TRBJ1-1, with D unresolved. Per germline, CDR1 WSHSY and CDR2 SAAADI. Trimming took off 3 bases at V and 1 base at J, with 6 bases between the two ends. This CDR3 has 13 residues. The CDR3 protein is CASSDQWNTEAFF. In DNA form, the CDR3 reads TGCGCCAGCAGTGATCAGTGGAACACTGAAGCTTTCTTT.

This clonotype was observed a few times. The chain recombines TRBV29-1 with TRBJ2-1, with TRBD1 matching over 8 bases. CDR3 length: 13 residues. From germline, CDR1 is SQVTM and CDR2 ANQGSEA. The V segment lost 6 bases and the J segment 4 bases; nucleotides outside the gene matches: 5. The CDR3 is CSVRRDRYNEQFF. The CDR3 nucleotides are TGCAGCGTCCGACGGGACAGGTACAATGAGCAGTTCTTC.

The chain links TRBV20-1 to TRBJ2-1; 8 bases match TRBD2. The CDR3 is 15 amino acids. Losses at the gene ends were 7 bases for V and 7 bases for J; bases not matched to a gene: 15. Germline CDR1 reads DFQATT; CDR2 reads SNEGSKA (reference sequence). This CDR3 reads CSDRPFAGGGNEQFF. The CDR3 DNA reads TGCAGTGACCGCCCCTTTGCGGGGGGAGGAAATGAGCAGTTCTTC.

This clonotype was observed a single time. The rearrangement uses TRBV6-2 or TRBV6-3 and TRBJ2-3; no reliable D call. V gave up 0 bases and J gave up 9 bases, with 7 bases separating them. From germline, CDR1 is MNHEY and CDR2 SVGEGT. The CDR3 runs to 12 residues. The CDR3 nucleotides read TGTGCCAGCAGTTACTCGATAGGCACGCAGTATTTT. It specifies CASSYSIGTQYF.

This clonotype was seen more than once but under ten times. The gene calls are TRBV29-1 and TRBJ1-2; D may be TRBD1 (6 bases). V was pared by 3 bases and J by 0 bases, with 17 bases between. The CDR3 loop spans 16 amino acids. The germline CDR1 and CDR2 sequences are SQVTM and ANQGSEA. The CDR3 loop is CSVEATGTRANYGYTF. The CDR3 DNA reads TGCAGCGTTGAGGCTACCGGGACAAGAGCTAACTATGGCTACACCTTC.